The 30 T cell receptor beta chains below were found in one sample sequenced in a study of T-cell reconstitution after alpha-beta-depleted transplantation in children. It was with unique molecular identifiers that the TCRbeta library was prepared. Each CDR3 protein is one row after TCRdb ran MiXCR on the PCR reads. In the table there are approximately 200,000 distinct CDR3 sequences, approximately 6.8% of which are singletons. The source material was PBMCs, sampled before TCRalphabeta/CD19-depleted stem cell transplant. These TCRs come from a girl under three years old with combined immunodeficiency, due to receive a stem cell transplant.

The sample holds many counts of this clonotype. The chain couples TRBV11-1 to TRBJ1-6; 9 bases agree with TRBD1. CDR1 is SGHAT and CDR2 is FQDESV in the germline V gene (reference sequence). J gave up 7 bases and V 5 bases, and 9 bases lay outside the gene matches. The CDR3 length is 16 residues. CDR3 coding DNA: TGTGCCAGCAGCCTGGGACAGGGCGGGAAAAATTCACCCCTCCACTTT. It translates to CASSLGQGGKNSPLHF.

The chain combines TRBV19 with TRBJ1-1, with D possibly TRBD1 on 6 matching bases. The CDR3 length is 13 residues. Deletions cut 7 bases from V and 2 bases from J, with 11 bases between. Germline CDR1 reads LNHDA; CDR2 reads SQIVND (reference sequence). CDR3: CASTRQVNTEAFF. CDR3 DNA sequence: TGTGCCAGTACGCGACAGGTTAACACTGAAGCTTTCTTT.

This clonotype was counted ten times or more. CDR3 nucleotide sequence: TGTGCCAGCAGTGAGAGGGGGATCGGCAATCAGCCCCAGCATTTT. Translated, it gives CASSERGIGNQPQHF. The chain links TRBV28 to TRBJ1-5; TRBD1 might be the D (6 bases). V was cut by 5 bases and J by 2 bases, with 13 bases left in between. The CDR3 is 15 amino acids. Germline V CDR1 and CDR2: MDHEN, SYDVKM.

This clonotype was observed at least ten times. The V gene is TRBV28, the J gene TRBJ2-7; the match to TRBD1 covers 7 bases. The CDR3 is 18 amino acids. V dropped 1 base and J dropped 0; count of bases not matched to a gene: 12. Germline CDR1 is MDHEN and CDR2 is SYDVKM. CDR3 DNA sequence: TGTGCCAGCAGTTTATTGAAGTACAGGGGTATGGGCTCCTACGAGCAGTACTTC. This gives the protein CASSLLKYRGMGSYEQYF.

This clonotype was seen ten or more times. The chain joins TRBV20-1 to TRBJ2-3; D call uncertain. Germline-derived CDR1 and CDR2 are DFQATT and SNEGSKA (reference sequence). V was trimmed by 3 bases and J by 0 bases, leaving 13 bases between them. CDR3 length equals 15 residues. Here the CDR3 reads CSARSRITSTDTQYF. CDR3 nucleotides: TGCAGTGCTAGGTCCAGAATCACTAGCACAGATACGCAGTATTTT.

This clonotype was seen repeatedly, ten times or more. The J gene is TRBJ2-2, the V gene TRBV12-3 or TRBV12-4; no clear D. V was clipped by 10 bases and J by 6 bases, with 0 bases between them. The CDR3 contains 8 residues. This CDR3 reads CATGELFF. The CDR3 DNA is TGTGCCACCGGGGAGCTGTTTTTT.

This clonotype was seen repeatedly, ten times or more. V is TRBV7-9 and J is TRBJ1-1, with D perhaps TRBD1 (5 bases). In germline, CDR1 is SEHNR, CDR2 FQNEAQ (reference sequence). The CDR3 totals 15 residues. V shed 0 bases and J shed 4 bases, with 12 bases lying between them. The chain's CDR3 is CASSLARTGATEAFF. The CDR3 nucleotides read TGTGCCAGCAGCTTAGCGCGAACAGGCGCCACTGAAGCTTTCTTT.

This clonotype was counted at least ten times. The CDR3 DNA sequence: TGTGCCAGCACCCTCCGGGCTAGTGGGTTCAATGAGCAGTTCTTC. Its translation: CASTLRASGFNEQFF. The chain recombines TRBV7-9 with TRBJ2-1; no clear D gene. The CDR3 has 15 residues. Trimming took off 7 bases at V and 6 bases at J, with 19 bases between the two ends. Germline CDR1 and CDR2: SEHNR and FQNEAQ (reference sequence).

About this clonotype: This could be a read error, since a much larger clone is one nucleotide away. This sequence joins TRBV6-2 or TRBV6-3 and TRBJ2-2; D not resolved. There are 14 residues in the CDR3. CDR1 and CDR2 from the germline V gene are MNHEY and SVGEGT. CDR3 amino acids: CSSRQTTKTGELFF. For the CDR3, the DNA is TGTTCCAGCAGACAAACAACTAAAACCGGGGAGCTGTTTTTT.

Ten or more counts support this clonotype. The chain uses TRBV7-9 and TRBJ2-6; D may be TRBD1 (5 bases). Germline V lookup: CDR1 SEHNR, CDR2 FQNEAQ (reference sequence). The CDR3 is made up of 16 amino acids. Trimming shortened V by 5 bases and J by 0 bases, and 11 bases separated the two germline ends. CDR3 nucleotide sequence: TGTGCCAGCAGCCCAGGGAAGGTCTCTGGGGCCAACGTCCTGACTTTC. Translating it yields CASSPGKVSGANVLTF.

This clonotype appeared many times. This chain uses TRBV4-1 with TRBJ2-1; TRBD2 agrees at 8 bases. CDR1 is MGHRA and CDR2 is YSYEKL in the germline V gene. With 1 base clipped from V and 12 bases from J, the junction kept 8 bases outside the gene matches. The CDR3 has 14 amino acids. The CDR3 DNA follows: TGCGCCAGCAGCCAAGCGGGGGGGCTGGATAGGCAGTTCTTC. It specifies CASSQAGGLDRQFF.

This clonotype was counted ten times or more. V and J are TRBV7-8 and TRBJ2-5; 7 bases fit TRBD1. J was trimmed by 1 base and V by 2 bases; bases with no gene match: 13. CDR1 SGHVS and CDR2 FQNEAQ come from the germline V gene. CDR3 size: 18 residues. In DNA, the CDR3 is TGTGCCAGCAGCTTAACACAGGGGTTAGAGGTCAGCCAAGAGACCCAGTACTTC. This translates into CASSLTQGLEVSQETQYF.

With respect to this clonotype: One junction end disagrees with the germline gene, perhaps due to a read error. This chain links TRBV7-6 with TRBJ2-1, with D uncertain. Per the germline V gene, CDR1 is SGHVS and CDR2 is FNYEAQ. This CDR3 contains 12 residues. CDR3 residues: CASSFTSHEEFF. As DNA, the CDR3 is TGTGCCAGCAGCTTTACCTCCCATGAGGAGTTCTTC. The whole variable domain, remainder taken from reference TRBV7-6 and TRBJ2-1, is GAGVSQSPRYKVTKRGQDVALRCDPISGHVSLYWYRQALGQGPEFLTYFNYEAQQDKSGLPNDRFSAERPEGSISTLTIQRTEQRDSAMYRCASSFTSHEEFFGPGTRLTVL.

This clonotype was detected ten times or more. The chain joins TRBV29-1 to TRBJ2-7; 10 bases are shared with TRBD2. The CDR3 totals 13 residues. Germline CDR1 SQVTM, CDR2 ANQGSEA. Trimming at V came to 7 bases and at J to 3 bases, leaving 6 bases not matched to a gene. The CDR3, as DNA: TGCAGCGCAATGACTAGCGGGTACTACGAGCAGTACTTC. It yields the protein CSAMTSGYYEQYF.

There are many counts of this clonotype. The genes are TRBV6-2 or TRBV6-3 and TRBJ2-2; 14 bases fit TRBD2. The germline V gene has CDR1 MNHEY and CDR2 SVGEGT. The CDR3 runs to 19 residues. With 6 bases clipped from V and 7 bases from J, the junction kept 16 bases outside the gene matches. CDR3 nucleotide sequence: TGTGCCAGCAGCCCTTTGCCGGGACTAGCGGGAGAAAAAGGCGGGGAGCTGTTTTTT. Translation: CASSPLPGLAGEKGGELFF.

This clonotype was detected many times. The chain couples TRBV20-1 to TRBJ2-5; unclear D gene. This CDR3 comprises 15 residues. Germline assignment: CDR1 DFQATT and CDR2 SNEGSKA (reference sequence). Trimming removed 0 bases at V and 1 base at J, with 12 bases between. The CDR3 sequence: CSARELYPAQETQYF. DNA for the CDR3: TGCAGTGCTAGAGAGCTCTACCCGGCCCAAGAGACCCAGTACTTC.

This clonotype was seen many times. V gene TRBV2 combines with J gene TRBJ2-1; TRBD1 matches 8 bases. This CDR3 is built from 13 residues. The V gene's germline CDR1 is SNHLY and CDR2 FYNNEI. The trim removed 8 bases at V and 3 bases at J, leaving 3 bases unmatched. CDR3 in DNA: TGTGCCAGCTACGGACAGGGCTACAATGAGCAGTTCTTC. It is translated as CASYGQGYNEQFF.

This clonotype was recorded at least ten times. The chain uses TRBV6-5 and TRBJ2-7, with 8 nucleotides matching TRBD1. Germline loops: CDR1 MNHEY, CDR2 SVGAGI. V dropped 2 bases and J dropped 2; count of bases not matched to a gene: 5. This CDR3 comprises 15 residues. CDR3 nucleotide sequence: TGTGCCAGCAGTTACGGCGACAGGGGCACCTACGAGCAGTACTTC. Translation gives CASSYGDRGTYEQYF.

This clonotype was picked up a small number of times. The chain combines TRBV14 with TRBJ2-7; unclear D gene. Trimming took 4 bases from V and 0 from J, leaving 7 bases between them. The CDR3 has 13 amino acids. Germline CDR1 is SGHDN and CDR2 is FVKESK. DNA of the CDR3: TGTGCCAGCAGCCCCCTCGCCTCCTACGAGCAGTACTTC. This encodes CASSPLASYEQYF.

Details on this clonotype: At one end the junction does not follow the germline gene, possibly because of a read error. This chain uses TRBV3-1 with TRBJ2-6; 8 bases fit TRBD1. CDR3 length equals 17 residues. The germline CDR1 and CDR2 sequences are LGHDT and YNNKEL (reference sequence). Here the CDR3 reads CATSQEDREYGANVLTF. The CDR3 DNA reads TGTGCCACCAGCCAAGAGGACAGGGAATACGGGGCCAACGTCCTGACTTTC.

This clonotype was seen many times. The chain uses TRBV12-3 or TRBV12-4 and TRBJ1-1; D is possibly TRBD1 (6 bases). The CDR3 is made up of 13 amino acids. Trimming removed 7 bases at V and 1 base at J, with 10 bases between. DNA of the CDR3: TGTGCCAGCATGCTACAGGGGAACACTGAAGCTTTCTTT. Protein sequence: CASMLQGNTEAFF.

This clonotype came up many times. Sequence at one end of the junction differs from germline and may be a read error. The chain links TRBV24-1 to TRBJ2-2; D uncertain. The length of the CDR3 is 14 residues. CDR1 and CDR2 (germline): KGHDR, SFDVKD. The CDR3 protein is CATSDFWNPGELFF. CDR3 sequence (DNA): TGTGCCACCAGTGATTTCTGGAACCCCGGGGAGCTGTTTTTT.

This clonotype was detected ten times or more. The chain is built from TRBV20-1 and TRBJ1-1; D not resolved. Deletions cut 7 bases from V and 6 bases from J, with 12 bases between. CDR3 length: 11 residues. Germline loops: CDR1 DFQATT, CDR2 SNEGSKA (reference sequence). For the CDR3, the DNA is TGCAGTGAAAAGACCATGGCTGAAGCTTTCTTT. The encoded protein is CSEKTMAEAFF.

Ten or more counts support this clonotype. The chain carries TRBV28 and TRBJ2-7, with D uncertain. V was trimmed by 5 bases and J by 0 bases, leaving 5 bases between them. CDR1 is MDHEN and CDR2 is SYDVKM in the germline V gene. The CDR3 sequence is 12 residues long. CDR3 in amino acids: CASSENSYEQYF. In nucleotides, the CDR3 is TGTGCCAGCAGTGAGAACTCCTACGAGCAGTACTTC.

In its sample, this clonotype was seen many times. The chain couples TRBV29-1 to TRBJ2-7; 11 bases match TRBD2. Trimming cost V 7 bases and J 4 bases; bases outside gene matches: 18. This CDR3 spans 17 amino acids. Germline loops: CDR1 SQVTM, CDR2 ANQGSEA. CDR3: CSAGIRVLAGVRYEQYF. In DNA, the CDR3 is TGCAGCGCCGGAATTCGGGTACTAGCGGGAGTCCGGTACGAGCAGTACTTC.

This clonotype was detected many times. At one end the junction does not follow the germline gene, possibly because of a read error. The chain couples TRBV2 to TRBJ2-3; no reliable D call. The germline CDR1 and CDR2 sequences are SNHLY and FYNNEI. The CDR3 contains 16 residues. The CDR3 region has the DNA TGTGCCAGCACTGAAGGTGGCGGTCGTATCGCAGATACGCAGTATTTT. Amino acids: CASTEGGGRIADTQYF.

This clonotype was seen many times. The V and J genes are TRBV21-1 and TRBJ1-5; TRBD1, the D gene given by the table, was not confirmed from the DNA. TRBV21-1 is classified as a pseudogene. The CDR3 is 15 amino acids. In DNA form, the CDR3 reads TGTGCCACCGGGACAGGGGGATATAGCAATCAGCCCCAGCATTTT. Its translation is CATGTGGYSNQPQHF.

In its sample, this clonotype was seen many times. This sequence joins TRBV28 and TRBJ2-7; perhaps TRBD1 as D (6 bases). The CDR3 spans 16 residues. CDR1 is MDHEN and CDR2 is SYDVKM in the germline V gene. V lost 1 base and J lost 5, with 18 bases in between. In DNA form, the CDR3 reads TGTGCCAGCAGTTTATCGCTGACAGGTCGGGCCGACGAGCAGTACTTC. Its protein product is CASSLSLTGRADEQYF.

This clonotype was found many times. This chain joins TRBV29-1 and TRBJ2-7; D possibly corresponds to TRBD1 (5 bases). Deletions cut 6 bases from V and 0 bases from J, with 12 bases between. The CDR3 is 13 residues long. Germline V lookup: CDR1 SQVTM, CDR2 ANQGSEA. The CDR3 nucleotides read TGCAGCGTCGTACAGGTAAACTCCTACGAGCAGTACTTC. Translated, it gives CSVVQVNSYEQYF.

This clonotype was seen repeatedly, ten times or more. The chain uses TRBV20-1 and TRBJ2-7, with TRBD1 matching 9 bases. With V trimmed by 6 bases and J by 2 bases, 8 bases remained unmatched. Per the germline V gene, CDR1 is DFQATT and CDR2 is SNEGSKA (reference sequence). CDR3 length: 14 amino acids. CDR3 sequence: CSAKVTGGAYEQYF. In DNA, the CDR3 is TGCAGTGCCAAAGTGACAGGGGGAGCCTACGAGCAGTACTTC.